Listed below are T cell receptor beta chains from one sample, sequenced in a study of T cells after yellow fever vaccination. MiXCR was run by TCRdb on the 5' RACE reads, yielding one entry per CDR3 protein. The sample has about 550,000 distinct CDR3 sequences; over 15% are singletons. Sequencing was performed on PBMCs, taken 15 days after the yellow fever booster vaccination. The source of these receptors is a young man who received the YFV17D yellow fever vaccine. The CDR3 runs from the conserved cysteine through the conserved F or W. A D gene is named only where the DNA matches it firmly. Not every row has a clone size; where given, it reads once, few, many or a size class.

d_gene	v_gene	j_gene	abundance	CDR3aa	CDR3nt
-	TRBV4-3	TRBJ1-4	-	CASSQEGSNEKLFF	TGCGCCAGCAGCCAAGAAGGTAGTAATGAAAAACTGTTTTTT
-	TRBV12-3/TRBV12-4	TRBJ1-1	few	CASRHPQLNTEAFF	TGTGCCAGCAGACATCCACAGCTGAACACTGAAGCTTTCTTT
-	TRBV6-1	TRBJ2-7	-	CASSVQESSYEQYF	TGTGCCAGCAGTGTACAGGAGAGCTCCTACGAGCAGTACTTC
TRBD2	TRBV20-1	TRBJ2-3	-	CSASSGRAADTQYF	TGCAGTGCTAGCAGCGGGAGGGCCGCAGATACGCAGTATTTT
TRBD1	TRBV5-6	TRBJ2-7	few	CASSVDRIDYEQYF	TGTGCCAGCAGCGTGGACAGGATTGACTACGAGCAGTACTTC
-	TRBV18	TRBJ2-7	-	CASSPQAESSYEQYF	TGTGCCAGCTCCCCCCAGGCAGAGAGCTCCTACGAGCAGTACTTC
-	TRBV5-6	TRBJ1-1	few	CASSLAGTSRDTEAFF	TGTGCCAGCAGCTTGGCCGGGACAAGTAGGGACACTGAAGCTTTCTTT
-	TRBV19	TRBJ2-1	few	CASSTTRRNEQFF	TGTGCCAGTAGTACTACACGAAGGAATGAGCAGTTCTTC
-	TRBV21-1	TRBJ2-4	-	CASSLGGATLGENIQYF	TGTGCCAGCAGCCTCGGAGGGGCCACCTTAGGGGAAAACATTCAGTACTTC
-	TRBV7-8	TRBJ2-6	few	CASSWVAAGANVLTF	TGTGCCAGCAGCTGGGTAGCGGCTGGGGCCAACGTCCTGACTTTC
-	TRBV7-2	TRBJ2-2	few	CASSLGGRRTGELFF	TGTGCCAGCAGCTTAGGGGGTCGGAGGACCGGGGAGCTGTTTTTT
-	TRBV4-1	TRBJ2-5	few	CASSQDPRVETQYF	TGCGCCAGCAGCCAAGATCCCAGGGTGGAGACCCAGTACTTC
-	TRBV6-1	TRBJ2-2	few	CASSPAGTTNTGELFF	TGTGCCAGCAGTCCCGCGGGCACGACGAACACCGGGGAGCTGTTTTTT
-	TRBV11-2	TRBJ2-7	-	CASSPVRSYEQYF	TGTGCCAGCAGCCCGGTGCGATCCTACGAGCAGTACTTC
-	TRBV5-1	TRBJ2-3	many	CASSLGAPDTQYF	TGCGCCAGCAGCTTAGGGGCTCCAGATACGCAGTATTTT
-	TRBV7-2	TRBJ2-3	many	CASSLALAGDTQYF	TGTGCCAGCAGCTTAGCTCTCGCAGGGGATACGCAGTATTTT
TRBD1	TRBV7-2	TRBJ2-7	-	CASSLEGGHSYEQYF	TGTGCCAGCAGCTTAGAAGGGGGCCACTCCTACGAGCAGTACTTC
TRBD1	TRBV12-3/TRBV12-4	TRBJ2-7	few	CASSRSGQATYEQYF	TGTGCCAGCAGTCGGTCGGGACAGGCCACCTACGAGCAGTACTTC
-	TRBV7-2	TRBJ2-7	-	CASSLGGAFEQYF	TGTGCCAGCAGCTTAGGAGGCGCTTTCGAGCAGTACTTC
TRBD1	TRBV6-1	TRBJ1-1	few	CASSPPDRANTEAFF	TGTGCCAGCAGTCCTCCCGACAGGGCGAACACTGAAGCTTTCTTT
TRBD1	TRBV10-3	TRBJ2-5	few	CAINARGQGQETQYF	TGTGCCATCAATGCCCGGGGACAGGGACAGGAGACCCAGTACTTC
TRBD1	TRBV2	TRBJ2-1	few	CASSRDRGYNEQFF	TGTGCCAGCAGTCGGGACAGGGGATACAATGAGCAGTTCTTC
TRBD2	TRBV25-1	TRBJ2-1	-	CASSEWTSGSYNEQFF	TGTGCCAGCAGTGAATGGACTAGCGGGTCTTACAATGAGCAGTTCTTC
-	TRBV6-2/TRBV6-3	TRBJ2-1	-	CASSYGAFGQFF	TGTGCCAGCAGTTACGGAGCGTTCGGGCAGTTCTTC
TRBD1	TRBV9	TRBJ2-7	-	CASSVADRGISEQYF	TGTGCCAGCAGCGTAGCCGACAGGGGAATTAGCGAGCAGTACTTC
-	TRBV12-3/TRBV12-4	TRBJ1-4	-	CASTKAGPNEKLFF	TGTGCCAGCACCAAGGCGGGTCCTAATGAAAAACTGTTTTTT
-	TRBV5-1	TRBJ2-5	few	CASSLLSGFETQYF	TGCGCCAGCAGCTTGTTGTCGGGTTTCGAGACCCAGTACTTC
-	TRBV2	TRBJ2-4	few	CASRGTTGDIQYF	TGTGCCAGCAGAGGTACGACGGGGGACATTCAGTACTTC
TRBD2	TRBV20-1	TRBJ2-1	few	CSSTGLAINEQFF	TGCAGTTCGACGGGACTAGCCATCAATGAGCAGTTCTTC
TRBD1	TRBV19	TRBJ2-1	-	CASSIARGPYNEQFF	TGTGCCAGTAGTATCGCCAGGGGGCCCTACAATGAGCAGTTCTTC
-	TRBV4-2	TRBJ2-3	many	CASSQDYAGPRTDTQYF	TGTGCCAGCAGCCAAGACTACGCGGGGCCGCGCACAGATACGCAGTATTTT
-	TRBV19	TRBJ2-7	-	CASSIGGWDTDSYEQYF	TGTGCCAGTAGTATAGGTGGTTGGGACACCGACTCCTACGAGCAGTACTTC
TRBD2	TRBV3-1	TRBJ2-5	-	CASSDGTSGWTQYF	TGTGCCAGCAGCGACGGGACTAGCGGGTGGACCCAGTACTTC
TRBD1	TRBV15	TRBJ1-1	few	CATSSRGDTEAFF	TGTGCCACCAGCAGCAGGGGGGACACTGAAGCTTTCTTT
-	TRBV5-5	TRBJ2-3	few	CASSLAKGPTDTQYF	TGTGCCAGCAGCTTGGCAAAGGGGCCTACAGATACGCAGTATTTT
TRBD2	TRBV12-3/TRBV12-4	TRBJ2-1	-	CASSSRGGPAYNEQFF	TGTGCCAGCAGTTCCCGGGGGGGGCCTGCCTACAATGAGCAGTTCTTC
-	TRBV5-5	TRBJ2-7	few	CASSRPDNEQYF	TGTGCCAGCAGCCGCCCTGACAACGAGCAGTACTTC
-	TRBV7-9	TRBJ2-1	-	CASSSSRADSSYNEQFF	TGTGCCAGCAGCTCCTCAAGGGCAGACAGCTCCTACAATGAGCAGTTCTTC
-	TRBV27	TRBJ2-7	-	CASSFTEQYF	TGTGCCAGCAGTTTTACCGAGCAGTACTTC
-	TRBV3-1	TRBJ1-6	-	CASSQGVGEFSPLHF	TGTGCCAGCAGCCAAGGTGTAGGGGAATTTTCACCCCTCCACTTT
-	TRBV20-1	TRBJ2-2	few	CSVRSNTGELFF	TGCAGTGTAAGGTCGAACACCGGGGAGCTGTTTTTT
-	TRBV25-1	TRBJ2-5	few	CASSEYAGSKETQYF	TGTGCCAGCAGTGAATATGCAGGCTCGAAAGAGACCCAGTACTTC
-	TRBV5-1	TRBJ2-5	-	CASSFAWETQYF	TGCGCCAGCAGCTTTGCTTGGGAGACCCAGTACTTC
-	TRBV30	TRBJ1-5	-	CAWTGDSNQPQHF	TGTGCCTGGACAGGGGATAGCAATCAGCCCCAGCATTTT
-	TRBV20-1	TRBJ2-4	few	CSAIPGRWGKNIQYF	TGCAGTGCGATTCCCGGACGGTGGGGCAAAAACATTCAGTACTTC